The clone carrying this TCR beta chain was detected a few times. The antigen remains undetermined. The source of the sample is a study of spatial heterogeneity in lung cancer. Study at large: A unique TCR and UMI combination showed up more than ten times in raw reads, on average. Regarding the study as a whole: Among blood samples, ubiquitous expanded tumor TCRs appeared more at resection than at follow-up.

TCRdb analysed the 5' RACE reads with MiXCR anew, one entry per CDR3 protein. The sample lists 35,000 to 45,000 distinct CDR3 sequences, approximately 5.2% occurring once. Time point here: sample taken at primary tumor resection. Sequencing was performed on whole RNA extracted from tumor and nontumor lung tissue, or from frozen PBMC, and the material was left unsorted. Samples came from approximately 65 TRACERx patients with untreated early-stage lung cancer. The CDR3 is made up of 15 amino acids. Germline V lookup: CDR1 MNHNS, CDR2 SASEGT. Trimming removed 3 bases at V and 4 bases at J, with 15 bases between.

This TCR was recovered from a female donor with early-stage non-small cell lung cancer. The genes are TRBV6-1 and TRBJ1-1; D may be TRBD1 (6 bases). Specimen: PBMCs, collected at surgery. DNA of the CDR3: TGTGCCAGCAGTGACCCGGACAGAGGAGGCACTGAAGCTTTCTTT. It is translated as CASSDPDRGGTEAFF.